This entry is about one T cell receptor beta chain. Its cognate antigen is unknown. After 5'RACE with constant-segment primers, TCR alpha and TCR beta cDNA libraries carrying sample barcodes and UMIs were obtained. Via MiXCR, TCRdb re-called the 5' RACE reads, giving one row per CDR3 protein. The top ten hold 9.5% to 15% of the sample, which has 430,000 or so distinct CDR3 sequences, 20% to 25% seen once. The data belong to a study of T-cell memory formation after mild COVID-19. Overall study context: In these data, TCR clusters were largely donor specific.

General study results and limits: A second wave expanding day 15 to 37 was CD4+-biased; contracting clones were balanced. Pre-infection memory contained some responding clones, which suggested that cross-reactive memory had joined.

The CDR3 sequence is 15 residues long. CDR1 is SGHTA, CDR2 FQGNSA, per germline. Trimming left V 5 bases short and J 5 bases short, with 18 bases between. Sequenced sample: PBMCs or a T cell subset sorted from them (not recorded which). The receptor was derived from an adult woman who had mild COVID-19 (a few samples of this study predate the infection). Cell type and time point are not known. The chain employs TRBV7-2 and TRBJ2-5; D possibly uses TRBD1 or TRBD2 (7 bases each). The CDR3 protein is CASSAGGDVGETQYF. CDR3 sequence (DNA): TGTGCCAGCAGCGCAGGGGGGGACGTCGGGGAGACCCAGTACTTC.